This T cell receptor (beta chain) emerged from a study of blood T cells in healthy people across ages. Regarding the study as a whole: Bulk PBMC profiling left naive and antigen-experienced comparisons inconclusive.

Using a J-beta primer mix together with a sample-barcoded 5' primer, a second PCR was run for roughly 7 to 12 cycles. Each TCR beta cDNA got a 12-nucleotide random molecular identifier. In TCRdb, the 5' RACE reads were re-called with MiXCR into one record per CDR3 protein. The data hold roughly 680,000 distinct CDR3 sequences, with around half observed a single time. Only a few counts were recorded for this clonotype. The antigen is unknown. V dropped 0 bases and J dropped 8 bases, with 14 bases sitting between them. The V gene's germline CDR1 is LGHNA and CDR2 YSLEER. The CDR3 has 15 amino acids. The chain is built from TRBV4-3 and TRBJ2-1; D call uncertain. The source is a woman aged 55-69 years in good health. The sample comprised blood. As DNA, the CDR3 is TGCGCCAGCAGCCAAGATCCCGGATCCAGCGATGAGCAGTTCTTC. Translated: CASSQDPGSSDEQFF.